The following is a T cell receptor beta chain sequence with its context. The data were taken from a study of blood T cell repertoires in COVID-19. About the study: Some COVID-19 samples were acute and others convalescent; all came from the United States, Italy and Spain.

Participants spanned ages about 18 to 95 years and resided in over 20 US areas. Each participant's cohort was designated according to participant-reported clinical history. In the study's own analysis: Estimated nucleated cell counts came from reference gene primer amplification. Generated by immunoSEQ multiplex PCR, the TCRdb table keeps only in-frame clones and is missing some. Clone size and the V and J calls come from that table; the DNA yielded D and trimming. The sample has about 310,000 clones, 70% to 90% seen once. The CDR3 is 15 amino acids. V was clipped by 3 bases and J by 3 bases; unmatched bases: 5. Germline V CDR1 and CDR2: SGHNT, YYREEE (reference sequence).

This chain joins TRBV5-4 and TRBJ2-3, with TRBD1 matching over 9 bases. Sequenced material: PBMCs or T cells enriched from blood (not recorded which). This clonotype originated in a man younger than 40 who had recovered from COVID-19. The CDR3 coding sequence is TGTGCCAGCAGCTCGGGGACAGGGTTTACAGATACGCAGTATTTT. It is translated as CASSSGTGFTDTQYF.